These 31 T cell receptor beta chains share one sample of origin, sequenced in a study of blood T cell repertoires in COVID-19. Here immunoSEQ multiplex PCR was the method, and the copy in TCRdb shows in-frame clones only, minus some. Among 250,000 to 300,000 clones listed, 70% to 90% were seen once. The sequencing input was peripheral blood. These receptors came from a man in his sixties who had recovered from COVID-19.

V usage is TRBV11-2 and J usage is TRBJ2-7; 10 positions agree with TRBD2. This CDR3 region has 13 residues. V shed 7 bases and J 6 bases; nucleotides not matched to a gene: 6. Germline CDR1 and CDR2: SGHAT and FQNNGV. The CDR3 DNA reads TGTGCCAGCACTAGCGGGGGATTGGGCGAGCAGTACTTC. It yields the protein CASTSGGLGEQYF.

V usage is TRBV29-1 and J usage is TRBJ1-4, with D perhaps TRBD1 (5 bases). The CDR3 covers 13 residues. Trimming removed 5 bases from V and 7 bases from J, with 14 bases in between. The V gene's germline CDR1 is SQVTM and CDR2 ANQGSEA. DNA for the CDR3: TGCAGCGTTAGAAGTTCCGGGGGTGAAAAACTGTTTTTT. Translated: CSVRSSGGEKLFF.

The chain has TRBV19 and TRBJ2-5, with 7 bases fitting TRBD1. Germline-derived CDR1 and CDR2 are LNHDA and SQIVND (reference sequence). The CDR3 is 15 residues long. Trimming removed 6 bases from V and 5 bases from J; junction bases left unmatched: 12. CDR3 sequence reads: CASSLGRGYRETQYF. The CDR3 nucleotides are TGTGCCAGTAGCCTTGGCAGGGGGTACCGGGAGACCCAGTACTTC.

The chain employs TRBV29-1 and TRBJ2-1, with 7 nucleotides matching TRBD1. The CDR3 contains 14 residues. CDR1 and CDR2 from the germline V gene are SQVTM and ANQGSEA. J lost 1 base, V lost 4 bases, and 4 bases had no gene match. CDR3 sequence: CSVAPGQSYNEQFF. CDR3 sequence (DNA): TGCAGCGTTGCCCCGGGACAGTCCTACAATGAGCAGTTCTTC.

This clone appeared a single time. This chain joins TRBV6-5 and TRBJ2-1, with a possible D match to TRBD2 (6 bases). Trimming pared 5 bases from V and 10 bases from J, leaving 21 bases between. The length of the CDR3 is 15 residues. Germline lookup yields CDR1 MNHEY and CDR2 SVGAGI. Here the CDR3 DNA reads TGTGCCAGCAGTAATACTGGAGGGCCCCGCGGGGAGCAGTTCTTC. Encoded protein: CASSNTGGPRGEQFF.

Remarks on this clone: This sample also contains other DNA sequences that code for the same CDR3. J is TRBJ1-1 and V is TRBV5-1; TRBD1 might be the D (5 bases). CDR3 size: 13 residues. Germline CDR1 is SGHRS and CDR2 is YFSETQ. The V and J ends lost 0 bases and 4 bases respectively, with 7 bases between them. CDR3 residues: CASSLGGSTEAFF. For the CDR3, the DNA is TGCGCCAGCAGCTTGGGGGGCTCCACTGAAGCTTTCTTT.

V is TRBV5-1 and J is TRBJ2-7; D unclear. V was trimmed by 4 bases and J by 2 bases, leaving 13 bases between them. The CDR3 runs to 14 residues. Germline CDR1 and CDR2: SGHRS and YFSETQ. CDR3 nucleotide sequence: TGCGCCAGCAGCCGCATTGATCCGGCCTACGAGCAGTACTTC. Its protein is CASSRIDPAYEQYF.

The V and J genes are TRBV5-1 and TRBJ2-7, with 7 positions matching TRBD1. This CDR3 spans 16 amino acids. J was trimmed by 2 bases and V by 0 bases; bases with no gene match: 8. Germline CDR1 is SGHRS and CDR2 is YFSETQ. For the CDR3, the DNA is TGCGCCAGCAGCTTGGGTTTGGGGACAGCAACCTACGAGCAGTACTTC. Its translation is CASSLGLGTATYEQYF. The variable domain in full, with the rest retrieved from reference TRBV5-1 and TRBJ2-7, is KAGVTQTPRYLIKTRGQQVTLSCSPISGHRSVSWYQQTPGQGLQFLFEYFSETQRNKGNFPGRFSGRQFSNSRSEMNVSTLELGDSALYLCASSLGLGTATYEQYFGPGTRLTVT.

This clone has only one observation. This rearrangement joins TRBV4-1 to TRBJ1-3, with D unclear. CDR1 and CDR2 (germline): MGHRA, YSYEKL. The V gene lost 0 bases and the J gene lost 0 bases, with 9 bases spanning the gap. The CDR3 is made up of 16 amino acids. The CDR3 reads CASSQDLSGSGNTIYF. The DNA for the CDR3 is TGCGCCAGCAGCCAAGATCTCTCCGGCTCTGGAAACACCATATATTTT.

This clone came up a few times. The rearrangement uses TRBV29-1 and TRBJ1-1; no firm D call. Germline V CDR1 and CDR2: SQVTM, ANQGSEA. This CDR3 spans 11 amino acids. The ends were cut back, 4 bases at V and 3 bases at J, with 6 bases in the middle. The CDR3 here is CSVVMYTEAFF. CDR3 in DNA: TGCAGCGTTGTAATGTACACTGAAGCTTTCTTT.

This clone appeared once. V gene TRBV14 combines with J gene TRBJ2-2, with D uncertain. CDR1 SGHDN and CDR2 FVKESK come from the germline V gene. V lost 3 bases to trimming and J lost 4 bases, with 6 bases between them. This CDR3 spans 13 amino acids. CDR3 protein: CASSHLATGELFF. The CDR3 nucleotides read TGTGCCAGCAGCCACCTGGCCACCGGGGAGCTGTTTTTT.

This sequence joins TRBV19 and TRBJ1-5, with D perhaps TRBD1 (5 bases). The CDR3 runs to 15 residues. Germline CDR1 LNHDA, CDR2 SQIVND (reference sequence). V was shortened by 5 bases and J by 5 bases, with 16 bases between the two germline ends. CDR3 residues: CASSLGGDSYQPQHF. In DNA form, the CDR3 reads TGTGCCAGTAGTCTCGGGGGGGACTCCTATCAGCCCCAGCATTTT.

The chain has TRBV7-6 and TRBJ2-5; maybe TRBD2 (5 bases). The germline V gene has CDR1 SGHVS and CDR2 FNYEAQ. This CDR3 is 16 amino acids long. Trimming left V 4 bases short and J 3 bases short, with 18 bases between. CDR3 protein: CASSSRMGRTEETQYF. CDR3 bases: TGTGCCAGCAGCTCACGGATGGGAAGGACTGAAGAGACCCAGTACTTC.

In nucleotides, the CDR3 is TGTGCCAGCAGTACACCGACAGGCCCCGGGGAGCTGTTTTTT. Its protein is CASSTPTGPGELFF. V gene TRBV6-5 combines with J gene TRBJ2-2; TRBD1 might be the D (6 bases). Trimming shortened V by 5 bases and J by 6 bases, and 13 bases separated the two germline ends. Germline V gene data show CDR1 as MNHEY and CDR2 as SVGAGI. The CDR3 loop spans 14 amino acids.

This chain joins TRBV2 and TRBJ1-1; D unclear. The CDR3 covers 14 residues. The germline CDR1 and CDR2 sequences are SNHLY and FYNNEI. Trimming shortened V by 4 bases and J by 1 base, and 10 bases separated the two germline ends. CDR3 DNA: TGTGCCAGCAGTGTAGACAAATGGAACACTGAAGCTTTCTTT. Translation: CASSVDKWNTEAFF.

The genes are TRBV7-2 and TRBJ2-5, with D hard to call. Per the germline V gene, CDR1 is SGHTA and CDR2 is FQGNSA. The CDR3 contains 13 residues. V shed 1 base and J shed 2 bases, with 5 bases lying between them. This chain's CDR3 is CASSLVRQETQYF. CDR3 DNA sequence: TGTGCCAGCAGCTTAGTTCGGCAAGAGACCCAGTACTTC.

The CDR3 sequence: CASSLAWGQRETQYF. The DNA of the CDR3 is TGCGCCAGCAGCTTGGCGTGGGGGCAAAGAGAGACCCAGTACTTC. The rearrangement joins TRBV5-1 to TRBJ2-5, with a possible D match to TRBD1 (6 bases). V lost 0 bases and J lost 4, with 13 bases in between. In germline, CDR1 is SGHRS, CDR2 YFSETQ. The CDR3 has 15 residues. Variable domain in full (rest from reference TRBV5-1 and TRBJ2-5): KAGVTQTPRYLIKTRGQQVTLSCSPISGHRSVSWYQQTPGQGLQFLFEYFSETQRNKGNFPGRFSGRQFSNSRSEMNVSTLELGDSALYLCASSLAWGQRETQYFGPGTRLLVL.

The rearrangement links TRBV11-2 to TRBJ2-5, with D maybe TRBD1 (6 bases). Trimming shortened V by 5 bases and J by 4 bases, and 17 bases separated the two germline ends. The CDR3 has 15 residues. CDR1 is SGHAT, CDR2 FQNNGV, per germline. CDR3 nucleotides: TGTGCCAGCAGCGCCACAGGGTGGGTACGAGAGACCCAGTACTTC. This sequence encodes CASSATGWVRETQYF.

The J gene is TRBJ1-2, the V gene TRBV6-5; the match to TRBD1 covers 7 bases. Germline V gene data show CDR1 as MNHEY and CDR2 as SVGAGI. The CDR3 runs 13 residues. V was clipped by 6 bases and J by 7 bases; unmatched bases: 8. The CDR3 DNA sequence: TGTGCCAGCAGGTTACAGGGGCCCATTGGCTACACCTTC. Translating it yields CASRLQGPIGYTF.

This sequence joins TRBV28 and TRBJ2-7; a weak D match, TRBD1 (6 bases). Per germline, CDR1 MDHEN and CDR2 SYDVKM. The CDR3 extends over 15 amino acids. The V and J ends lost 7 bases and 5 bases respectively, with 21 bases between them. This CDR3 is CASTPVEGGINEQYF. The CDR3 bases are TGTGCCAGCACCCCCGTAGAAGGGGGTATCAACGAGCAGTACTTC.

The chain combines TRBV5-1 with TRBJ2-4; 16 positions agree with TRBD2. Trimming at V came to 4 bases and at J to 7 bases, leaving 8 bases not matched to a gene. CDR3 length: 17 residues. The germline gives CDR1 SGHRS, CDR2 YFSETQ. The CDR3 coding sequence is TGCGCCAGCAGCACGGGACTAGCGGGGGGGCCAGGCAACATTCAGTACTTC. The encoded protein is CASSTGLAGGPGNIQYF.

Regarding this clone: It is unclear where the CDR3 begins or ends on the DNA, so no DNA is shown, and the CDR3 is as TCRdb lists it. This chain joins TRBV6-5 and TRBJ1-5; the D segment call TRBD1 is taken from the table without a DNA check. The CDR3 has 14 residues if both end residues are counted. Germline CDR1 and CDR2: MNHEY and SVGAGI. CDR3 loop: CASILGQGNQPQHF.

The CDR3: CAWREKGQGYTGANVLTF. The CDR3 nucleotides are TGTGCCTGGAGAGAAAAAGGACAGGGGTATACTGGGGCCAACGTCCTGACTTTC. The chain employs TRBV30 and TRBJ2-6; 9 positions match TRBD1. CDR3 length: 18 residues. The V segment lost 3 bases and the J segment 2 bases; nucleotides outside the gene matches: 11. The germline CDR1 and CDR2 sequences are GTSNPN and SVGIG (reference sequence).

This clone came up once. The CDR3 DNA reads TGTGCCAGCAGCACACCTCAACAGGGAAACTATGGCTACACCTTC. This translates into CASSTPQQGNYGYTF. This chain uses TRBV5-6 with TRBJ1-2, with D perhaps matching TRBD1 (6 bases). Germline V gene lookup returns CDR1 SGHDT and CDR2 YYEEEE. Trimming removed 4 bases from V and 2 bases from J, with 15 bases in between. This CDR3 comprises 15 residues.

CDR3 coding DNA: TGTGCCAGCACGGCGGACAGGGGGCTGGGGGAGCTGTTTTTT. As protein: CASTADRGLGELFF. The rearrangement links TRBV11-2 to TRBJ2-2, with 11 nucleotides matching TRBD1. CDR3 length equals 14 residues. With V trimmed by 7 bases and J by 8 bases, 6 bases remained unmatched. CDR1 SGHAT and CDR2 FQNNGV come from the germline V gene.

The chain recombines TRBV7-9 with TRBJ2-3; 8 bases are shared with TRBD2. The V gene end was trimmed by 5 bases and the J gene end by 2 bases; junction bases not matched to a gene: 3. CDR3 length: 14 residues. Germline V gene lookup returns CDR1 SEHNR and CDR2 FQNEAQ (reference sequence). As DNA, the CDR3 is TGTGCCAGCAGCGGACTAGCCTACACAGATACGCAGTATTTT. This encodes CASSGLAYTDTQYF.

The V call is TRBV5-1, the J call TRBJ2-1, with 10 bases aligning to TRBD2. Germline-derived CDR1 and CDR2 are SGHRS and YFSETQ. This CDR3 region has 15 residues. The J segment lost 2 bases and the V segment lost 6 bases, leaving 5 bases of the junction unmatched. The chain's CDR3 is CASKPGLATYNEQFF. For the CDR3, the DNA is TGCGCCAGCAAGCCGGGACTAGCGACCTACAATGAGCAGTTCTTC.

This rearrangement joins TRBV24-1 to TRBJ2-3; tentative D call: TRBD2 (6 bases). CDR3 length equals 14 residues. Trimming left V 5 bases short and J 2 bases short, with 10 bases between. Germline V CDR1 and CDR2: KGHDR, SFDVKD. CDR3 sequence: CATSVRGNTDTQYF. CDR3 coding DNA: TGTGCCACCAGTGTCCGGGGGAACACAGATACGCAGTATTTT.

CDR3 coding DNA: TGTGCCAGCAGTGAGAGCCAGAGGGCCCAGCTGGGCTACACCTTC. Residues: CASSESQRAQLGYTF. The V call is TRBV6-1, the J call TRBJ1-2; unclear D gene. The germline CDR1 and CDR2 sequences are MNHNS and SASEGT. V lost 3 bases to trimming and J lost 8 bases, with 19 bases between them. The CDR3 loop spans 15 amino acids.

This clone was seen only a few times. The chain links TRBV9 to TRBJ2-1; no clear D gene. The CDR3 sequence is 15 residues long. Germline V lookup: CDR1 SGDLS, CDR2 YYNGEE. Trimming removed 0 bases from V and 5 bases from J, with 12 bases in between. In nucleotides, the CDR3 is TGTGCCAGCAGCGTAGGGGCAGGTGAACACAATGAGCAGTTCTTC. Amino acids: CASSVGAGEHNEQFF.

The genes are TRBV28 and TRBJ1-5; D is undetermined. Germline-derived CDR1 and CDR2 are MDHEN and SYDVKM. The length of the CDR3 is 13 residues. V dropped 1 base and J dropped 2 bases, with 3 bases sitting between them. CDR3 nucleotide sequence: TGTGCCAGCAGTTTATCGGGCAATCAGCCCCAGCATTTT. It translates to CASSLSGNQPQHF.